This TCR beta chain was retrieved from a study of identical twins. Study-wide results and limits: Fewer insertions characterized abundant cord blood beta clonotypes, whereas memory repertoires showed none.

The CDR3 consists of 15 residues. J lost 5 bases, V lost 0 bases, and 6 bases had no gene match. Germline loops: CDR1 LGHNA, CDR2 YNFKEQ. Only a few counts were recorded for this clonotype. Antigen: not known. After template switching added a universal primer site, the resulting cDNA carried unique molecular identifiers. MiXCR, applied by TCRdb to the 5' RACE reads, yields one record per CDR3 protein. Seen here are approximately 670,000 distinct CDR3 sequences, less than 7% observed once, and the top ten hold around 2%. The gene calls are TRBV4-2 and TRBJ2-5; 7 positions match TRBD2. Sequencing was carried out using naive T cells sorted from blood. This receptor was taken from a man younger than 30 in good health. Written as DNA, the CDR3 is TGTGCCAGCAGCCAAGAGTGGGAGGGAGGGGAGACCCAGTACTTC. It specifies CASSQEWEGGETQYF.